The 27 T cell receptor beta chains in this list originate from one sample, sequenced in a study of regulatory T cells in long-lasting Graves disease. As for time point: persistent/refractory GD, antithyroid drugs over 5 years with positive TRAb. Generation of the TCR library employed RNA extracted from PBMCs. Through Arm-PCR of CDR3 regions and iRepertoire HTBI primers, TCR beta libraries were built. TCRdb re-derived calls from the multiplex PCR reads in MiXCR, one entry per CDR3 protein. The data hold fewer than 450,000 distinct CDR3 sequences, with less than 25% observed a single time. Sequencing used peripheral blood mononuclear cells (PBMCs), obtained when the disease was refractory, from a patient treated with antithyroid drugs. The source is a female donor with Graves disease.

This clonotype was detected only a few times. A much larger clone lies a single base off, so this may be a read error. The J gene is TRBJ2-7, the V gene TRBV28; D might be TRBD2 (6 bases). Germline values: CDR1 MDHEN, CDR2 SYDVKM. This CDR3 region has 15 residues. The DNA for the CDR3 is TGTGCCGGCAGTGCCCCGGGGGAGTTCGTCTACGAGCAGTACTTC. Translation: CAGSAPGEFVYEQYF.

There are many counts of this clonotype. The CDR3 DNA reads TGTGCCAGCAATCTCGACGCTGGAAACACTGAAGCTTTCTTT. This gives the protein CASNLDAGNTEAFF. This rearrangement joins TRBV2 to TRBJ1-1; no reliable D call. The germline V gene has CDR1 SNHLY and CDR2 FYNNEI. Trimming removed 7 bases at V and 2 bases at J, with 14 bases between. This CDR3 contains 14 residues.

This clonotype was seen repeatedly, ten times or more. J is TRBJ1-5 and V is TRBV28; 7 positions match TRBD1. V trimming: 5 bases; J trimming: 2 bases; junction bases outside the gene matches: 9. Per the germline V gene, CDR1 is MDHEN and CDR2 is SYDVKM. This CDR3 region has 16 residues. The CDR3 nucleotides read TGTGCCAGCAGTCCTCACCTCACAGGGGGCAATCAGCCCCAGCATTTT. Protein sequence: CASSPHLTGGNQPQHF.

This clonotype was counted between two and nine times. The CDR3 protein is CASSLSGNSRETQYF. DNA for the CDR3: TGTGCCAGCAGTTTATCGGGTAACTCACGGGAGACCCAGTACTTC. The J gene is TRBJ2-5, the V gene TRBV27; D not resolved. Trimming left V 0 bases short and J 5 bases short, with 13 bases between. The CDR3 extends over 15 amino acids. CDR1 and CDR2 (germline): MNHEY, SMNVEV (reference sequence).

This rearrangement joins TRBV18 to TRBJ1-2, with D possibly matching TRBD1 (5 bases). CDR3 length: 15 residues. Looked up from germline, CDR1 is KGHSH and CDR2 is LQKENI. The V end was cut by 8 bases, the J end by 1 base, with 17 bases between. The CDR3 protein is CASDTQRGVNYGYTF. DNA of the CDR3: TGTGCCAGCGACACCCAGAGGGGCGTTAACTATGGCTACACCTTC. The variable domain in full, completed from reference TRBV18 and TRBJ1-2, reads NAGVMQNPRHLVRRRGQEARLRCSPMKGHSHVYWYRQLPEEGLKFMVYLQKENIIDESGMPKERFSAEFPKEGPSILRIQQVVRGDSAAYFCASDTQRGVNYGYTFGSGTRLTVV.

The chain recombines TRBV25-1 with TRBJ2-7, with a tentative D call TRBD1 (6 bases). The germline V and J ends were trimmed by 4 bases and 0 bases, with 7 bases remaining between them. Germline assignment: CDR1 MGHDK and CDR2 SYGVNS. The CDR3 extends over 13 amino acids. The CDR3 DNA reads TGTGCCAGCAGTGTACAGGGCTCCTACGAGCAGTACTTC. Protein sequence: CASSVQGSYEQYF.

This clonotype was counted between two and nine times. V gene TRBV7-2 combines with J gene TRBJ2-7; D remains ambiguous. The CDR3 is 13 residues long. Germline CDR1 and CDR2: SGHTA and FQGNSA. V was pared by 1 base and J by 2 bases, with 6 bases between. The CDR3: CASSLEWAYEQYF. The CDR3 region has the DNA TGTGCCAGCAGCTTAGAATGGGCCTACGAGCAGTACTTC. Full variable domain (missing parts from reference TRBV7-2 and TRBJ2-7): GAGVSQSPSNKVTEKGKDVELRCDPISGHTALYWYRQSLGQGLEFLIYFQGNSAPDKSGLPSDRFSAERTGGSVSTLTIQRTQQEDSAVYLCASSLEWAYEQYFGPGTRLTVT.

The V gene is TRBV6-4, the J gene TRBJ1-1; D perhaps matches TRBD1 (6 bases). V lost 3 bases to trimming and J lost 4 bases, with 15 bases between them. The germline gives CDR1 MRHNA, CDR2 SNTAGT. This CDR3 spans 15 amino acids. The CDR3 nucleotides read TGTGCCAGCAGTGATCAGCCGACAGGTCGCACTGAAGCTTTCTTT. This gives the protein CASSDQPTGRTEAFF.

This chain connects TRBV7-2 to TRBJ1-3, with 11 nucleotides matching TRBD1. V lost 6 bases and J lost 2; bases outside the gene matches: 6. The V gene's germline CDR1 is SGHTA and CDR2 FQGNSA. The CDR3 length is 16 residues. CDR3 bases: TGTGCCAGCAGTCCAGAGGGACAGGGGGCTGGAAACACCATATATTTT. It specifies CASSPEGQGAGNTIYF.

The V and J genes are TRBV24-1 and TRBJ2-7; 7 positions agree with TRBD2. Trimming removed 7 bases from V and 0 bases from J; junction bases left unmatched: 17. The CDR3 contains 18 residues. CDR1 and CDR2 from the germline V gene are KGHDR and SFDVKD. CDR3 region: CATRPLAGETSHSYEQYF. The DNA for the CDR3 is TGTGCCACCAGACCCCTGGCGGGAGAAACCTCTCACTCCTACGAGCAGTACTTC.

This clonotype was counted at least ten times. The chain recombines TRBV28 with TRBJ2-6, with TRBD2 identical over 12 bases. Trimming removed 6 bases from V and 2 bases from J; junction bases left unmatched: 2. The length of the CDR3 is 16 residues. Germline assignment: CDR1 MDHEN and CDR2 SYDVKM. CDR3 residues: CASSRLAGAGANVLTF. In DNA form, the CDR3 reads TGTGCCAGCAGCAGACTAGCGGGAGCTGGGGCCAACGTCCTGACTTTC.

The J gene is TRBJ2-5, the V gene TRBV20-1; possibly TRBD2 for D (6 bases). Germline V gene sequence: CDR1 DFQATT, CDR2 SNEGSKA (reference sequence). V dropped 1 base and J dropped 3 bases, with 9 bases sitting between them. The CDR3 is 13 amino acids. The CDR3: CSARGGVEETQYF. DNA for the CDR3: TGCAGTGCTAGAGGGGGGGTGGAAGAGACCCAGTACTTC.

This clonotype was observed a few times. V gene TRBV20-1 combines with J gene TRBJ1-2; D may be TRBD1 (5 bases). Looked up from germline, CDR1 is DFQATT and CDR2 is SNEGSKA (reference sequence). Trimming removed 1 base at V and 0 bases at J, with 9 bases between. The CDR3 runs to 14 residues. CDR3 sequence reads: CSARGGVTNYGYTF. In DNA form, the CDR3 reads TGCAGTGCTAGAGGAGGGGTTACTAACTATGGCTACACCTTC.

J is TRBJ2-1 and V is TRBV11-3; D could derive from TRBD1 or TRBD2 (5 bases each). Trimming stripped 4 bases from V and 10 bases from J, with 11 bases between. The V gene's germline CDR1 is SGHNT and CDR2 YENEEA. The CDR3 runs to 12 residues. The CDR3 sequence is CASSSGRPEQFF. Written as DNA, the CDR3 is TGTGCCAGCAGCTCAGGGAGACCAGAGCAGTTCTTC. The variable domain in full, with the rest retrieved from reference TRBV11-3 and TRBJ2-1, is EAGVVQSPRYKIIEKKQPVAFWCNPISGHNTLYWYLQNLGQGPELLIRYENEEAVDDSQLPKDRFSAERLKGVDSTLKIQPAELGDSAVYLCASSSGRPEQFFGPGTRLTVL.

This clonotype was observed at least ten times. The V call is TRBV11-2, the J call TRBJ2-5; 9 nucleotides agree with TRBD1. Germline CDR1 reads SGHAT; CDR2 reads FQNNGV. Losses at the gene ends were 4 bases for V and 5 bases for J; bases not matched to a gene: 2. CDR3 length: 13 amino acids. CDR3 region: CASSSGQGETQYF. CDR3 DNA sequence: TGTGCCAGCAGCTCCGGACAGGGGGAGACCCAGTACTTC.

In its sample, this clonotype was seen many times. The V and J genes are TRBV7-8 and TRBJ2-7, with D possibly being TRBD1 or TRBD2 (5 bases each). Germline CDR1 SGHVS, CDR2 FQNEAQ. The V and J ends lost 7 bases and 3 bases respectively, with 19 bases between them. This CDR3 is built from 15 residues. The CDR3: CASNYRGVGNYEQYF. CDR3 bases: TGTGCCAGCAACTACAGAGGGGTCGGCAACTACGAGCAGTACTTC.

The V call is TRBV20-1, the J call TRBJ2-3; D gene uncertain. V shed 3 bases and J shed 2 bases, with 9 bases lying between them. CDR3 length: 13 amino acids. Germline-derived CDR1 and CDR2 are DFQATT and SNEGSKA (reference sequence). The CDR3 sequence: CSASLYVTDTQYF. The CDR3 DNA reads as TGCAGTGCTAGTCTATATGTCACAGATACGCAGTATTTT.

The rearrangement joins TRBV12-3 or TRBV12-4 to TRBJ2-2; weak D call: TRBD2 (5 bases). The CDR3 is 14 residues long. Trimming took 5 bases from V and 2 from J, leaving 9 bases between them. CDR3 in DNA: TGTGCCAGCAGTAATAGCGACAACACCGGGGAGCTGTTTTTT. Protein: CASSNSDNTGELFF.

Concerning this clonotype: Given the absence of the conserved phenylalanine or tryptophan at the CDR3 end, a read error is likely. V gene TRBV7-9 combines with J gene TRBJ1-5; no clear D gene. The CDR3 spans 12 residues. CDR1 SEHNR and CDR2 FQNEAQ come from the germline V gene (reference sequence). V dropped 1 base and J dropped 6 bases, with 4 bases sitting between them. Here the CDR3 reads CASSLGSQPQHL. CDR3 DNA sequence: TGTGCCAGCAGCTTAGGAAGTCAGCCCCAGCATCTT.

About this clonotype itself: A read error is possible here, since a much larger clone lies one base away. The CDR3 DNA follows: TGTGCCACCAGCAGAGATCGGGAAGGGGAAAACGAAAAACTGTTTTTT. Protein product: CATSRDREGENEKLFF. This chain joins TRBV15 and TRBJ1-4; perhaps TRBD1 as D (5 bases). V shed 0 bases and J shed 8 bases, with 16 bases lying between them. Germline V gene lookup returns CDR1 LNHNV and CDR2 YYDKDF (reference sequence). The CDR3 is 16 amino acids.

This clonotype appeared a few times. The chain uses TRBV27 and TRBJ2-3; D is ambiguous. In germline, CDR1 is MNHEY, CDR2 SMNVEV (reference sequence). V was clipped by 2 bases and J by 6 bases, with 9 bases between them. The CDR3 contains 13 residues. CDR3 DNA: TGTGCCAGCAGTTTAAAGCGAGCGGATACGCAGTATTTT. It yields the protein CASSLKRADTQYF.

This clonotype showed up just a few times. The chain joins TRBV29-1 to TRBJ1-2; TRBD1 agrees at 7 bases. The CDR3 has 14 residues. Trimming at V came to 6 bases and at J to 0 bases, leaving 7 bases not matched to a gene. The V gene's germline CDR1 is SQVTM and CDR2 ANQGSEA. DNA of the CDR3: TGCAGCGTCGTGTCCGGGACAGCTAACTATGGCTACACCTTC. As protein: CSVVSGTANYGYTF. Filled out from reference TRBV29-1 and TRBJ1-2, the complete variable domain reads SAVISQKPSRDICQRGTSLTIQCQVDSQVTMMFWYRQQPGQSLTLIATANQGSEATYESGFVIDKFPISRPNLTFSTLTVSNMSPEDSSIYLCSVVSGTANYGYTFGSGTRLTVV.

There are many counts of this clonotype. The chain employs TRBV28 and TRBJ1-1; D is possibly TRBD1 (5 bases). CDR1 and CDR2 from the germline V gene are MDHEN and SYDVKM. V was pared by 5 bases and J by 0 bases, with 13 bases between. This CDR3 has 15 amino acids. CDR3 nucleotides: TGTGCCAGCAGTCCCCGGACACTTCTGAACACTGAAGCTTTCTTT. It codes for CASSPRTLLNTEAFF.

Concerning this clonotype: A much larger clone lies one base from this, so it may be a read error. The chain is built from TRBV30 and TRBJ1-1; D remains unclear. Germline V CDR1 and CDR2: GTSNPN, SVGIG (reference sequence). The CDR3 length is 13 residues. V lost 4 bases and J 0 bases, leaving 9 bases between the germline ends. The CDR3 is CAWNPTVNTEAFF. In DNA, the CDR3 is TGTGCCTGGAATCCCACAGTGAACACTGAAGCTTTCTTT.

In this sample, this clonotype turned up a few times. J is TRBJ2-7 and V is TRBV29-1; D gene unclear. Trimming removed 4 bases from V and 2 bases from J, with 6 bases in between. The CDR3 covers 11 residues. The germline V gene has CDR1 SQVTM and CDR2 ANQGSEA. The CDR3 spells CSVGAAYEQYF. The CDR3 DNA follows: TGCAGCGTTGGGGCAGCCTACGAGCAGTACTTC.

The chain joins TRBV9 to TRBJ2-7, with 10 bases fitting TRBD2. The CDR3 consists of 15 residues. The trim removed 4 bases at V and 2 bases at J, leaving 6 bases unmatched. Germline V lookup: CDR1 SGDLS, CDR2 YYNGEE. The CDR3: CASSSGLAETYEQYF. CDR3 bases: TGTGCCAGCAGCTCAGGACTAGCGGAGACCTACGAGCAGTACTTC.

The table lists this clonotype with a few counts. V gene TRBV13 combines with J gene TRBJ2-7; 10 bases fit TRBD2. There are 14 residues in the CDR3. Germline V gives CDR1 PRHDT, CDR2 FYEKMQ (reference sequence). Trimming at V came to 2 bases and at J to 7 bases, leaving 5 bases not matched to a gene. The CDR3 sequence: CASSLMGLAPEQYF. CDR3 nucleotide sequence: TGTGCCAGCAGCTTAATGGGACTAGCGCCAGAGCAGTACTTC.